This T cell receptor (beta chain) came from a study of T cell responses to AZD1222 COVID-19 vaccine. Notes on this clone: The antigen remains undetermined.

Here immunoSEQ multiplex PCR was the method, and the copy in TCRdb shows in-frame clones only, minus some. There are 89,000 or so clones in the sample; around 85% occur only once, and roughly 7.9% lies in the top ten. Study conclusions and caveats: Close to half of spike-specific TCRs reportedly recognize unmutated variant regions. In a largely white British group with more females than males, clonal diversity was possibly underestimated. Researchers took repertoire samples only after the peak T cell response had come. With dominance at 160-218 and 743-854, vaccine-associated CD4 TCRs spanned spike.

V was pared by 0 bases and J by 5 bases, with 10 bases between. Germline CDR1 and CDR2: KGHDR and SFDVKD. The CDR3 is 15 amino acids. Sample: peripheral blood, taken on day 0 of AZD1222 vaccination. The V gene is TRBV24-1, the J gene TRBJ2-1; a possible D gene is TRBD1 (6 bases). The TCR originated in an adult in good health. The CDR3 region has the DNA TGTGCCACCAGTGATTTGGGACAGTACAACAATGAGCAGTTCTTC. It yields the protein CATSDLGQYNNEQFF.